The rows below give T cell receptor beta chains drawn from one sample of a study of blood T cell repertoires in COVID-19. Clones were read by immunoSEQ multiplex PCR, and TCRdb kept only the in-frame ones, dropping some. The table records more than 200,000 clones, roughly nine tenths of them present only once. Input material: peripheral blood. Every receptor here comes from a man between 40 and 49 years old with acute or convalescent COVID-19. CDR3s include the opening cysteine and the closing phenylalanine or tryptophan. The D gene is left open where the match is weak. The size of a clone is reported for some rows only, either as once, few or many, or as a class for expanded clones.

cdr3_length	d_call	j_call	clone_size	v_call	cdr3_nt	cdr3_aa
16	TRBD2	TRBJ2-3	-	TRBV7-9	TGTGCCAGCAGCGCCGGCGGGGGAGTTAGCACAGATACGCAGTATTTT	CASSAGGGVSTDTQYF
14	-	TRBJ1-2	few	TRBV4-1	TGCGCCAGCAGCCCAGAGACAGGAATCTATGGCTACACCTTC	CASSPETGIYGYTF
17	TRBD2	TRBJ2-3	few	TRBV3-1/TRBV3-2	TGTGCCAGCAGCCCTTCCAAGCGGGAGTCCGGCACAGATACGCAGTATTTT	CASSPSKRESGTDTQYF
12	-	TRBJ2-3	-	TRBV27	TGTGCCAGCAGCCGTTTCGCAGATACGCAGTATTTT	CASSRFADTQYF
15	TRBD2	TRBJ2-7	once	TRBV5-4	TGTGCCAGCAGCTTAGATAGCGGGGGGTCCTACGAGCAGTACTTC	CASSLDSGGSYEQYF
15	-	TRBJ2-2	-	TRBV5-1	TGCGCCAGCAGCTTGGGGGTACGGGGCACCGGGGAGCTGTTTTTT	CASSLGVRGTGELFF
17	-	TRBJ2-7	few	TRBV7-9	TGTGCCAGCAGCCCGCGTGAGGGACAAAGGGAGCTCTACGAGCAGTACTTC	CASSPREGQRELYEQYF
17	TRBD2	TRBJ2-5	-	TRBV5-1	TGCGCCAGCAGCCTCGGGGTAGCGGGAGTTTCGGGAGAGACCCAGTACTTC	CASSLGVAGVSGETQYF
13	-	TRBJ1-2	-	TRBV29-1	TGCAGCGCCGTAGGCGGGGGCCGCTATGGCTACACCTTC	CSAVGGGRYGYTF
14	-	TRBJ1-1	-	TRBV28	TGTGCCAGCTTACAGGGAACGATGAACACTGAAGCTTTCTTT	CASLQGTMNTEAFF
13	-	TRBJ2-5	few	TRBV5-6	TGTGCCAGCAGCTTCGGGTGGAGGGAGACCCAGTACTTC	CASSFGWRETQYF
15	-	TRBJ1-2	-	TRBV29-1	TGCAGCGTTGAGGGTGAGGGCCCCATTAACTATGGCTACACCTTC	CSVEGEGPINYGYTF
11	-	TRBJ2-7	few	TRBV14	TGTGCCAGCAGCCAAGGTCCGGAGCAGTACTTC	CASSQGPEQYF
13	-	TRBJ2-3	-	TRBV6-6	TGTGCCAGCAGCCTCACAGGCACAGATACGCAGTATTTT	CASSLTGTDTQYF
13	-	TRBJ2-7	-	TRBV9	TGTGCCAGCAGCCCCCAGTCAGCCTACGAGCAGTACTTC	CASSPQSAYEQYF
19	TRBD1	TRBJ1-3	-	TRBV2	TGTGCCAGCAGTGAAAGGGCGGGACAGGGAGGACTAACCGGAAACACCATATATTTT	CASSERAGQGGLTGNTIYF
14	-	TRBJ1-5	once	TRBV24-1	TGTGCCACCAGCGCCGAGAATAGCAATCAGCCCCAGCATTTT	CATSAENSNQPQHF
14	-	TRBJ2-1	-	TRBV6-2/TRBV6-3	TGTGCCAGCAGTTCGCCGGGACTCTCCAATGAGCAGTTCTTC	CASSSPGLSNEQFF
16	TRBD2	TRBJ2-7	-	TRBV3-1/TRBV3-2	TGTGCCAGCAGCCAGGGACGACTAGCGGGAGGTCACGAGCAGTACTTC	CASSQGRLAGGHEQYF
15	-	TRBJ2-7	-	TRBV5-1	TGCGCCAGCAGCCAGGCAGGGGCCAACCACTACGAGCAGTACTTC	CASSQAGANHYEQYF
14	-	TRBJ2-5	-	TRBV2	TGTGCCCTCACCGCGGACAGCTTCCAAGAGACCCAGTACTTC	CALTADSFQETQYF
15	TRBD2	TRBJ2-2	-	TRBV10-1	TGCGCCAGCAGTGTTGATAGCGGGTCGACCGGGGAGCTGTTTTTT	CASSVDSGSTGELFF
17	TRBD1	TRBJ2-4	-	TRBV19	TGTGCCAGTAGTAGGGGGCTGAAGGGACAGACCATAAACATTCAGTACTTC	CASSRGLKGQTINIQYF
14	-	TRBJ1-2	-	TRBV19	TGTGCCAGTAGTATAGACAATGTCGGCTATGGCTACACCTTC	CASSIDNVGYGYTF